This record looks at one TCR beta chain sequence and its context. Here immunoSEQ multiplex PCR was the method, and the copy in TCRdb shows in-frame clones only, minus some. This table has approximately 40,000 clones, around 86% appearing once. The sample comes from a study of blood T cell repertoires in COVID-19. The V gene's germline CDR1 is MDHEN and CDR2 SYDVKM. This CDR3 spans 13 amino acids. V was shortened by 6 bases and J by 6 bases, with 15 bases between the two germline ends. V and J are TRBV28 and TRBJ2-7; TRBD1 is a possible D gene (5 bases). Sequencing input: peripheral blood. This TCR derives from a human donor in a cohort sampled during active COVID-19. DNA for the CDR3: TGTGCCAGCAGCCAACCCCAGGGAATCGAGCAGTACTTC. Amino acids: CASSQPQGIEQYF.